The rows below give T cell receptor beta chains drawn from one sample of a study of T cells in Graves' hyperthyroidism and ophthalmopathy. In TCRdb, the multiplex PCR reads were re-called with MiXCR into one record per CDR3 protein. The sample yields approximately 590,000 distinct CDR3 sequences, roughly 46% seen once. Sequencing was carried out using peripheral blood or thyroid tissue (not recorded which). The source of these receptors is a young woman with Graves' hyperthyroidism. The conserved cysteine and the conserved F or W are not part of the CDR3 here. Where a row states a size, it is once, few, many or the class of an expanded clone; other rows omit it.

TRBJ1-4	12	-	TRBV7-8	ASSLRGQREKLF
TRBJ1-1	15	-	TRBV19	ASSVTGLSIHNTEAF
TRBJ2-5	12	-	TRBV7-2	ASSTRQGAETQY
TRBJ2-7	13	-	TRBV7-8	ASSLPRGSAYEQY
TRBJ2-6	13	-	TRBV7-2	ASSWTGTGAYVLT
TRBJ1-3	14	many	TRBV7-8	ASSLVDRFSGNTIY
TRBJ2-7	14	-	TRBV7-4	ASSQASLAGSYEQY
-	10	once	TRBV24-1	ATSALGNEQF
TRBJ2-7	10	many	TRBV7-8	ASSLAGLEQY
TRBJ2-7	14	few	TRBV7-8	ASSLKRSGAGGEQY